This TCR beta chain was recovered during a study of blood T cell repertoires in COVID-19. Study in general: The samples span acute and convalescent COVID-19 from the United States, Italy and Spain. Sample material is recorded as cDNA or gDNA derived from T cells, B-cell-depleted T cells, or PBMCs.

Looked up from germline, CDR1 is SNHLY and CDR2 is FYNNEI. The J segment lost 7 bases and the V segment lost 8 bases, leaving 3 bases of the junction unmatched. This CDR3 has 13 amino acids. In the study's own analysis: Counts of nucleated cells, estimated from reference gene primer amplification, were obtained. Produced via immunoSEQ multiplex PCR; TCRdb's table is partial and in-frame only. That table is the source of V, J and clone size, and D and trimming were worked out from the DNA. The sample gives about 250,000 clones, around 85% of which show up once; roughly 4.2% is in the top ten. The chain joins TRBV2 to TRBJ1-6; TRBD1 aligns across 9 bases. The origin of this receptor is a woman in her thirties or forties with active or convalescent COVID-19. The sequenced sample was peripheral blood. The CDR3 nucleotides read TGTGCCAGCCTGGACAGGGGAAATTCACCCCTCCACTTT. As protein: CASLDRGNSPLHF.